The sequence of this TCR beta chain was determined in a study of read filtering for tumor transcriptome and immune sequencing (TCRdb year 2020). General notes on the study: The cohort was composed of some 16 male and over 13 female patients, with a mean age of roughly 61 years and an age range of about 40 to 90. Per sample, about 4 to 10.27 million TCR-region mapped reads were obtained with IR-seq, compared with only about 80 to 1,300 with RNA-seq. By revised international staging, fewer than ten patients were R-ISS I, under 20 were R-ISS II and roughly seven were R-ISS III. Using the same bone marrow samples, the study compared TCR repertoires obtained by targeted immune repertoire sequencing with those obtained by bulk whole-transcriptome sequencing. After DNase treatment, whole-transcriptome libraries were prepared with the TruSeq RNA Access Library Prep Kit. One of the main goals was to work out a read-filtering strategy for immune repertoire data, in particular whether clonotypes backed by only a single read should be removed.

CDR1 is given as SQVTM and CDR2 as ANQGSEA, both from the germline V gene. Unmatched junction bases come to 12, with V trimmed by 7 bases and J by 7 bases. The CDR3 contains 15 residues, cysteine and phenylalanine counted. Only the CDR3 DNA is retained, 45 bases long and in frame from the first base. The research as a whole found: Single-read clonotypes made up about 80% of clonotypes but only 3% to 4.5% of total reads in IR-seq, compared with more than 65% of clonotypes and 44.6% of reads in RNA-seq. The sorted CD138-negative fraction was composed of a mixed bone marrow immune population rather than of purified T cells. Removing single-read clonotypes increased the correlation between IR-seq and RNA-seq shared clonotype proportions. IR-seq captured clonotypes at much higher depth and more reliably than RNA-seq, and smaller IR-seq throughput sufficed to identify most shared clonotypes.

Bone marrow was sampled from every patient at the time of active disease. Ficoll-Hypaque density gradient centrifugation was used to isolate bone marrow mononuclear cells. Myeloma plasma cells were removed and CD138-negative cells were obtained by negative selection following labeling with CD138 magnetic microbeads on a MACS separator. The purity of the isolated cells was checked by flow cytometry with CD138 antibodies on an Attune NxT. Total RNA was extracted using TRIzol reagent and was quantified on a NanoDrop spectrophotometer. Paired RNA-seq and IR-seq were performed on the CD138-negative bone marrow sample of each patient. Starting from 400 ng RNA, TCR libraries were constructed with the Immunoverse kit using molecular barcoded adaptors that cover the alpha/delta and beta/gamma chains. TCR library preparation used the same RNA that was used for transcriptome sequencing. Sequencing of the TCR libraries was done on an Illumina HiSeq 4000 with 2 x 150 cycles. On the study's bioinformatics: Using MiXCR, which included quality filtering and error correction, TCR reads were aligned to human V, D, J and C references and then assembled into CDR3 clonotypes. The tcR package in R was used for analysis of clonotype counts and gene usage diversity. For inspection of raw mapping reads, RNA-seq reads were mapped by STAR aligner version 2.5.3a onto GRCh37 of the human genome. To test how sequencing depth affects detected clonotypes, IR-seq fastq files were randomly downsampled with Seqtk 1.3. Using fastp trimming at Q25 and MiXCR clonotype assembly, TCRdb reanalyzed the public sequencing data and kept in-frame beta chains. All rows with the same CDR3 protein become a single entry with the most common DNA and genes. The V and J calls were determined by TCRdb, not by the authors. The sample table holds 75,000 to 90,000 distinct CDR3 sequences, of which 9% to 15% were seen once. 15% of the sample lies in the top ten.

This clonotype was seen many times. No antigen is known for it. Base qualities are missing; no much larger clone stands one base away. The chain uses TRBV29-1 and TRBJ2-1; a stretch of 11 junction bases matches TRBD1. The sequence was collected from a donor at least 40 years old with multiple myeloma. Sequencing was done on a sample of a population of CD138-negative cells sorted from bone marrow. The sample's cell subset or site label, decoded: bone marrow mononuclear cells depleted of CD138+ plasma/myeloma cells by negative magnetic selection. The CDR3 corresponds to CSARTGTGGANEQFF. The DNA sequence is given as TGCAGCGCTAGAACCGGGACAGGGGGAGCAAATGAGCAGTTCTTC.